One sample yielded the 3 T cell receptor beta chains listed below, sequenced in a study of memory CD4+ T cells and cytomegalovirus serostatus. The sort gate was single viable CD3+CD4+CD8-CD45RO+ cells for memory CD4+ T cells. Data came from immunoSEQ multiplex PCR; TCRdb stores just in-frame clones and leaves some out. Counted here are 50,000 to 65,000 clones, about 74% occurring once; the ten biggest clones make up 0.88%. Sequencing used memory CD4+ T cells from blood. The receptors originated from an adult in good health and CMV-seronegative.

This clone was recorded at least ten times. The chain recombines TRBV7-8 with TRBJ1-5, with unresolved D. The CDR3 is 15 residues long. CDR1 SGHVS and CDR2 FQNEAQ come from the germline V gene. The V and J ends lost 2 bases and 3 bases respectively, with 11 bases between them. CDR3 in amino acids: CASSLSDGYNQPQHF. CDR3 in DNA: TGTGCCAGCAGCTTATCCGACGGATACAATCAGCCCCAGCATTTT.

This clone was found once. This rearrangement joins TRBV2 to TRBJ2-5, with D perhaps TRBD1 (6 bases). Looked up from germline, CDR1 is SNHLY and CDR2 is FYNNEI. There are 14 residues in the CDR3. Trimming took off 4 bases at V and 1 base at J, with 10 bases between the two ends. Written as DNA, the CDR3 is TGTGCCAGCAGTGGATGGACAGCCCAAGAGACCCAGTACTTC. Translation gives CASSGWTAQETQYF.

The V gene is TRBV19, the J gene TRBJ2-3; the D is unclear. The CDR3 is 14 amino acids. Per the germline V gene, CDR1 is LNHDA and CDR2 is SQIVND (reference sequence). Trimming cost V 7 bases and J 2 bases, with 13 bases left between them. CDR3 coding DNA: TGTGCCAGTAAAAGTGGCAGACTCACAGATACGCAGTATTTT. This encodes CASKSGRLTDTQYF. Full variable domain (remainder filled in from reference TRBV19 and TRBJ2-3): DGGITQSPKYLFRKEGQNVTLSCEQNLNHDAMYWYRQDPGQGLRLIYYSQIVNDFQKGDIAEGYSVSREKKESFPLTVTSAQKNPTAFYLCASKSGRLTDTQYFGPGTRLTVL.